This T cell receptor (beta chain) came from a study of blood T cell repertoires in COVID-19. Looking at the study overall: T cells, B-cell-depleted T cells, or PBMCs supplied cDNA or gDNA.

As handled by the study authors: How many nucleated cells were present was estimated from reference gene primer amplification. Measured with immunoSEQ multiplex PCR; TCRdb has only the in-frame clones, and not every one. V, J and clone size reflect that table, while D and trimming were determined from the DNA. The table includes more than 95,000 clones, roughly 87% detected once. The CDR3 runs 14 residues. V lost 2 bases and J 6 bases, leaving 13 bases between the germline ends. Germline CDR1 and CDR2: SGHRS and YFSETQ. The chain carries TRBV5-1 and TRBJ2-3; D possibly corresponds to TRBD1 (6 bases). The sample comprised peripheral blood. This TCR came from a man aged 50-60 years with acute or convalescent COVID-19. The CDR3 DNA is TGCGCCAGCAGCTTAACAGGGTATATGGATACGCAGTATTTT. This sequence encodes CASSLTGYMDTQYF.